The text below deals with one T cell receptor beta chain. This CDR3 is built from 13 residues. J lost 2 bases, V lost 6 bases, and 3 bases had no gene match. Per germline, CDR1 MDHEN and CDR2 SYDVKM. The sample belongs to a study of blood T cell repertoires in COVID-19. Across the study: Sample material is recorded as cDNA or gDNA derived from T cells, B-cell-depleted T cells, or PBMCs.

Method: immunoSEQ multiplex PCR; TCRdb's copy keeps in-frame clones and lacks some. The sample shows over 110,000 clones, 84% of them seen only once. In terms of age and location, participants ranged from about 18 to 100 years and lived in about two dozen US areas. Clinical history as reported by participants underpinned cohort assignment. Sequenced sample: PBMCs or T cells enriched from blood (not recorded which). The gene calls are TRBV28 and TRBJ1-1; 7 nucleotides agree with TRBD1. This receptor was taken from a man aged 50 to 59 in a cohort exposed to, infected with or recovered from COVID-19 (not recorded which). The CDR3 region is CASRRQGNTEAFF. The CDR3 nucleotides are TGTGCCAGCAGGCGACAGGGCAACACTGAAGCTTTCTTT.